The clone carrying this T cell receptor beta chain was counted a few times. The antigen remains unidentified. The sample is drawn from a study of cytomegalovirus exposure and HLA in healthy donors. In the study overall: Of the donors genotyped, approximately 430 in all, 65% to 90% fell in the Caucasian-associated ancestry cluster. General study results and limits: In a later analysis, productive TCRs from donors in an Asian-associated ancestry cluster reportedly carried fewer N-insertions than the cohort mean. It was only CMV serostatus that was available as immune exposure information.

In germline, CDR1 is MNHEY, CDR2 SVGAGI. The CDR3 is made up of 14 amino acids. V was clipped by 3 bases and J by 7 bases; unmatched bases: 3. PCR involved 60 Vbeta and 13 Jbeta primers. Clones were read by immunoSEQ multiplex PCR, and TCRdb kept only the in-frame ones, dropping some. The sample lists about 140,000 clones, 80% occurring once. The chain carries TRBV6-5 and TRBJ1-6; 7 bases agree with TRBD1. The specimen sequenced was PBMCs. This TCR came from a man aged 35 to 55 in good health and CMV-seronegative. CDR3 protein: CASSYGQENSPLHF. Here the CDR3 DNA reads TGTGCCAGCAGTTATGGACAGGAGAATTCACCCCTCCACTTT.